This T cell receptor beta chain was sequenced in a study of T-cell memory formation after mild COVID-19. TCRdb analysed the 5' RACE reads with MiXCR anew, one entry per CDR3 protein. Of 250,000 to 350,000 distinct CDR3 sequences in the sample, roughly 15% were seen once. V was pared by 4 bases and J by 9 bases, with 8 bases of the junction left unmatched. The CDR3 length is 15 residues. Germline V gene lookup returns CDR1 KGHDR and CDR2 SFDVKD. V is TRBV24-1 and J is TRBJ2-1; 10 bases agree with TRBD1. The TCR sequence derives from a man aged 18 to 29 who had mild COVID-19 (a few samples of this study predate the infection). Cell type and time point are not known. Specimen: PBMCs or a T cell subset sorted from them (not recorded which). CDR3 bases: TGTGCCACCAGTGACACCACGACAGGGGGCGTTGAGCAGTTCTTC. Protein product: CATSDTTTGGVEQFF.